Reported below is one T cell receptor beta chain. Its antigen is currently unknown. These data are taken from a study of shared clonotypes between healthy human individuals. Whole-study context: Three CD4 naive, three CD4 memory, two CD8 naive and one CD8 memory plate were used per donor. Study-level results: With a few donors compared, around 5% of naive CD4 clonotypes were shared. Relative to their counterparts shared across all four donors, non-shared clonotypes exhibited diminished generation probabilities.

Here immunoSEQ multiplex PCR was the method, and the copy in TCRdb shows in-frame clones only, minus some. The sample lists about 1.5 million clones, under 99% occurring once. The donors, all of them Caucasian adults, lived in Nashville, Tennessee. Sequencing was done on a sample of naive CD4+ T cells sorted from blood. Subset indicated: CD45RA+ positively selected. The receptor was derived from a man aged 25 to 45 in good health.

Here the CDR3 DNA reads TGCGCCAGCAGCGGGTTTCGGGGGGAGACCCAGTACTTC. Translated, it gives CASSGFRGETQYF. This chain uses TRBV5-1 with TRBJ2-5; D possibly corresponds to TRBD2 (6 bases). Germline CDR1 reads SGHRS; CDR2 reads YFSETQ. V dropped 4 bases and J dropped 5 bases, with 12 bases sitting between them. CDR3 length equals 13 residues.